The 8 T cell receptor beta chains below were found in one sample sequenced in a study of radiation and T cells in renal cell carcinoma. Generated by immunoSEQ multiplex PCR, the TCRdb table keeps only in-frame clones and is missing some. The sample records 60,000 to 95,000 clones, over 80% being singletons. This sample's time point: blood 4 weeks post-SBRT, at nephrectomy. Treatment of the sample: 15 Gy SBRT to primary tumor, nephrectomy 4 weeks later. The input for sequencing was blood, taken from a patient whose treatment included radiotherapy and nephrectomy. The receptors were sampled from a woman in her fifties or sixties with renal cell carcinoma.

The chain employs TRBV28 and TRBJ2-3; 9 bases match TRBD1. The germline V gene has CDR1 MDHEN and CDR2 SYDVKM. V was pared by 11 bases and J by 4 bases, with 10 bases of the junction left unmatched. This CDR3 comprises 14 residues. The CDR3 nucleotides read TGTGCCGGTGCCCGGACAGGGGCGGCAGATACGCAGTATTTT. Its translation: CAGARTGAADTQYF.

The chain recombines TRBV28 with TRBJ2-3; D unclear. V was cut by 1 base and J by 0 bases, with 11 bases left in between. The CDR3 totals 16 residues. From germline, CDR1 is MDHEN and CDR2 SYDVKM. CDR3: CASSLSGFTSTDTQYF. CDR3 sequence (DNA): TGTGCCAGCAGTTTATCAGGATTTACTAGCACAGATACGCAGTATTTT.

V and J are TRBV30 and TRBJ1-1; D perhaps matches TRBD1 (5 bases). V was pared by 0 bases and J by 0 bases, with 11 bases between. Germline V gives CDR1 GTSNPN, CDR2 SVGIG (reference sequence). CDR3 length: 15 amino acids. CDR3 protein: CAWSVWGIMNTEAFF. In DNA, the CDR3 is TGTGCCTGGAGTGTATGGGGGATAATGAACACTGAAGCTTTCTTT.

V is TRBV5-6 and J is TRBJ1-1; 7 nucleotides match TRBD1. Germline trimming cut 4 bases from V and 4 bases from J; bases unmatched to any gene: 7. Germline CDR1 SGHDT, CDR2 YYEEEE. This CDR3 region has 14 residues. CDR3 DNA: TGTGCCAGCAGCCCTACCCAGGGGGGCACTGAAGCTTTCTTT. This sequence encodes CASSPTQGGTEAFF. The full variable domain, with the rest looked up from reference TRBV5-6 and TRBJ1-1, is DAGVTQSPTHLIKTRGQQVTLRCSPKSGHDTVSWYQQALGQGPQFIFQYYEEEERQRGNFPDRFSGHQFPNYSSELNVNALLLGDSALYLCASSPTQGGTEAFFGQGTRLTVV.

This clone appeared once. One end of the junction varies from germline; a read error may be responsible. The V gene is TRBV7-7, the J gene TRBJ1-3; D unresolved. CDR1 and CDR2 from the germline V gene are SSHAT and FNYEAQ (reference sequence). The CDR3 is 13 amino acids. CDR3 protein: CASSFQAGDTIYF. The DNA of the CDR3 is TGTGCTAGCAGCTTTCAAGCTGGGGACACCATATATTTT.

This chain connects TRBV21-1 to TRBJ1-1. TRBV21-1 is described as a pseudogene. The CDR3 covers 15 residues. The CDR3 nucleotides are TGTGCCAGCAGCAAAGCTCCGCACTTATACACTGAAGCTTTCTTT. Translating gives CASSKAPHLYTEAFF.

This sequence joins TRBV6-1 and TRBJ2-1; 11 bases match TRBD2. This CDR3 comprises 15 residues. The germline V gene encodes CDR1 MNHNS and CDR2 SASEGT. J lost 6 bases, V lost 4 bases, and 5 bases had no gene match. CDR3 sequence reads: CASSALAGGINEQFF. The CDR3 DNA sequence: TGTGCCAGCAGTGCCCTAGCGGGGGGTATCAATGAGCAGTTCTTC.

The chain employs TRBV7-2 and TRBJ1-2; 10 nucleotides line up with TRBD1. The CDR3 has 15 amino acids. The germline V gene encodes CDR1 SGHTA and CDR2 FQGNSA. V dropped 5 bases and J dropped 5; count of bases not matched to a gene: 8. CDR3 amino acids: CASSPRQGARYGYTF. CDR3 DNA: TGTGCCAGCAGCCCTAGACAGGGGGCGCGTTATGGCTACACCTTC.